A single sample is the source of the 8 T cell receptor beta chains below, sequenced in a study of blood T cell repertoires in COVID-19. Profiling relied on immunoSEQ multiplex PCR, and the TCRdb table lists in-frame clones only, not all of them. The sample records roughly 360,000 clones, 80% to 90% being singletons. Sequencing was done on a sample of PBMCs or T cells enriched from blood (not recorded which). All receptors derive from a man younger than 45 who had recovered from COVID-19.

This chain links TRBV3-1 (or the pseudogene TRBV3-2) with TRBJ1-2, with TRBD1 matching 7 bases. The CDR3 consists of 14 residues. After removal of 4 bases from V and 3 bases from J, the junction contained 5 bases not matched to a gene. The germline V gene has CDR1 LGHDT and CDR2 YNNKEL (reference sequence). DNA of the CDR3: TGTGCCAGCAGCCCCGGGACAGAGGACTATGGCTACACCTTC. It encodes CASSPGTEDYGYTF.

There are a few counts of this clone. The chain carries TRBV6-2 or TRBV6-3 and TRBJ2-2; 7 nucleotides agree with TRBD1. Germline CDR1 is MNHEY and CDR2 is SVGEGT. The CDR3 has 16 residues. The V gene end was trimmed by 4 bases and the J gene end by 6 bases; junction bases not matched to a gene: 11. For the CDR3, the DNA is TGTGCCAGCAGTTTCCTCTCCGACAGGGTGGCCGGGGAGCTGTTTTTT. Protein: CASSFLSDRVAGELFF.

The J gene is TRBJ2-2, the V gene TRBV3-1 (or the pseudogene TRBV3-2); D is unresolved. The V gene's germline CDR1 is LGHDT and CDR2 YNNKEL (reference sequence). Trimming stripped 0 bases from V and 4 bases from J, with 6 bases between. The CDR3 has 14 residues. CDR3 sequence (DNA): TGTGCCAGCAGCCAAGAGGCAGGCACCGGGGAGCTGTTTTTT. Residues: CASSQEAGTGELFF.

V usage is TRBV4-1 and J usage is TRBJ1-1; D is possibly TRBD1 (5 bases). CDR1 and CDR2 (germline): MGHRA, YSYEKL. This CDR3 contains 16 residues. V lost 0 bases to trimming and J lost 4 bases, with 15 bases between them. CDR3 DNA: TGCGCCAGCAGCCAAGATCATCAGGGATGGGGCACTGAAGCTTTCTTT. Protein: CASSQDHQGWGTEAFF.

The chain links TRBV5-1 to TRBJ2-1; D possibly corresponds to TRBD1 (6 bases). The V end lost 3 bases, the J end lost 0 bases, and 7 bases lay between the germline ends. CDR1 SGHRS and CDR2 YFSETQ come from the germline V gene. The CDR3 spans 14 residues. In DNA, the CDR3 is TGCGCCAGCAGCTCCAGGGGCTCCTACAATGAGCAGTTCTTC. This translates into CASSSRGSYNEQFF.

This clone was seen a single time. The rearrangement joins TRBV18 to TRBJ2-5; D remains ambiguous. There are 17 residues in the CDR3. The V end was cut by 1 base, the J end by 5 bases, with 20 bases between. Germline CDR1 KGHSH, CDR2 LQKENI. In DNA form, the CDR3 reads TGTGCCAGCTCACCACATGTTTTGCAGTCGGGTCCGGAGACCCAGTACTTC. It encodes CASSPHVLQSGPETQYF. Full variable domain (rest looked up from reference TRBV18 and TRBJ2-5): NAGVMQNPRHLVRRRGQEARLRCSPMKGHSHVYWYRQLPEEGLKFMVYLQKENIIDESGMPKERFSAEFPKEGPSILRIQQVVRGDSAAYFCASSPHVLQSGPETQYFGPGTRLLVL.

The chain couples TRBV19 to TRBJ2-1; 8 bases match TRBD2. The germline V gene has CDR1 LNHDA and CDR2 SQIVND (reference sequence). V lost 7 bases and J lost 7; bases outside the gene matches: 6. The CDR3 extends over 13 amino acids. In nucleotides, the CDR3 is TGTGCCAGTAACCGGGGGGGCCCGAATGAGCAGTTCTTC. It is translated as CASNRGGPNEQFF.

V gene TRBV7-9 combines with J gene TRBJ2-2; 8 nucleotides align to TRBD1. The V gene end was trimmed by 5 bases and the J gene end by 0 bases; junction bases not matched to a gene: 5. The CDR3 consists of 16 residues. CDR1 and CDR2 from the germline V gene are SEHNR and FQNEAQ (reference sequence). The CDR3 loop reads CASSLRTGPNTGELFF. The CDR3, as DNA: TGTGCCAGCAGCCTAAGGACAGGGCCGAACACCGGGGAGCTGTTTTTT.